This T cell receptor beta chain was retrieved from a study of CD8+CD57+ T cells in acquired aplastic anemia. Between the trimmed V and J ends, which lost 9 bases and 3 bases, there was a span of 8 bases. The germline gives CDR1 WNHNN, CDR2 SYGVQD (reference sequence). The CDR3 totals 12 residues. Genomic DNA, serving as template, underwent TCR beta VDJ and CDR3 profiling. TCRdb reprocessed the reads with MiXCR, giving one entry per CDR3 protein. Among over 150,000 distinct CDR3 sequences, approximately 44% were seen once, and the ten largest hold approximately 1.1%. The chain is built from TRBV10-1 and TRBJ2-2; TRBD2 might be the D (5 bases). Material for sequencing was sorted CD4+, CD8+, or CD8+CD57+ T cells (not recorded which) from PBMCs. The clonotype comes from a human donor in good health. CDR3 in amino acids: CAREADTGELFF. The CDR3 DNA reads as TGCGCCAGGGAGGCAGACACCGGGGAGCTGTTTTTT.